This TCR beta chain was identified during a study of T cell responses to AZD1222 COVID-19 vaccine. Comments on this clone: Its specificity is unknown.

General study findings and limits: After two AZD1222 doses, spike-specific TCR breadth and depth rose versus day 0. The repertoires were collected only after the peak T cell response. Of spike-specific TCRs, nearly half reportedly target regions left unmutated in variants.

Sequencing used immunoSEQ multiplex PCR; TCRdb keeps in-frame clones, though not all of them. The repertoire holds some 150,000 clones, 87% seen once, with roughly 10% in the top ten. Germline V gives CDR1 SNHLY, CDR2 FYNNEI. The CDR3 is 15 residues long. Trimming took 5 bases from V and 6 from J; bases not matched to a gene: 8. The chain employs TRBV2 and TRBJ2-1; 9 bases line up with TRBD2. The sequencing used peripheral blood, collected 28 days after the second AZD1222 dose. The origin of this receptor is an adult who received the AZD1222 COVID-19 vaccine. The CDR3 DNA reads as TGTGCCAGCAGTCTACTAGCGGGCCTGGGCAATGAGCAGTTCTTC. Its protein product is CASSLLAGLGNEQFF.